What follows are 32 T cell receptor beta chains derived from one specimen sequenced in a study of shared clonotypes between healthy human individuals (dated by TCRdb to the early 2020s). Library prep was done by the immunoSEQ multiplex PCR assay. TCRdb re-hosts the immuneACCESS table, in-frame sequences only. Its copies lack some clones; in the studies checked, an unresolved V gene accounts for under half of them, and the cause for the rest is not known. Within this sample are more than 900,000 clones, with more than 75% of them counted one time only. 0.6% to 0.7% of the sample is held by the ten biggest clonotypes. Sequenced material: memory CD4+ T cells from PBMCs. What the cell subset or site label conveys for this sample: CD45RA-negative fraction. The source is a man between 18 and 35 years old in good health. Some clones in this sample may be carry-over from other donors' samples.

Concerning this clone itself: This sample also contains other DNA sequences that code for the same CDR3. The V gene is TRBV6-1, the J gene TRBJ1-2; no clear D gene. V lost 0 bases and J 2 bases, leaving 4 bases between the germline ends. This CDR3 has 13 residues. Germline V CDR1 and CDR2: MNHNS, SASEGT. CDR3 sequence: CASSEAGNYGYTF. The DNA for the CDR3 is TGTGCCAGCAGTGAAGCAGGGAACTATGGCTACACCTTC.

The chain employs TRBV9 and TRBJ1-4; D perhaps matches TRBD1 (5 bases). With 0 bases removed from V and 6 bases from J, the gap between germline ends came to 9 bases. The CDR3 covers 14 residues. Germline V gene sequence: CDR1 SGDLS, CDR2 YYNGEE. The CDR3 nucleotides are TGTGCCAGCAGCGTAGGGGCAGGGTATGAAAAACTGTTTTTT. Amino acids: CASSVGAGYEKLFF.

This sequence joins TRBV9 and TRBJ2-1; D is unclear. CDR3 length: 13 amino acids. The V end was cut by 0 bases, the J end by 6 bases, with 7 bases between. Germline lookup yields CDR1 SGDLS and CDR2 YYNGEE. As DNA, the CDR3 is TGTGCCAGCAGCGTAGTAGCTTCCAATGAGCAGTTCTTC. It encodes CASSVVASNEQFF.

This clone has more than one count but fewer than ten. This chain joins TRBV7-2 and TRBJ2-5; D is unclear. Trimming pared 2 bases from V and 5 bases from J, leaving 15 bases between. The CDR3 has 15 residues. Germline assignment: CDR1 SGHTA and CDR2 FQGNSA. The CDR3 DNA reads TGTGCCAGCAGCTTACTTGTCGCTGGGGTGGAGACCCAGTACTTC. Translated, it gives CASSLLVAGVETQYF.

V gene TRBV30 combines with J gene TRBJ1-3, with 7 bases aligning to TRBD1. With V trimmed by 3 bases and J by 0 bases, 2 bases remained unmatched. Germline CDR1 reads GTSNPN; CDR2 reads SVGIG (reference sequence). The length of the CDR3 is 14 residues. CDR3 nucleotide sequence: TGTGCCTGGAGGACAGGGACCTCTGGAAACACCATATATTTT. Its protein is CAWRTGTSGNTIYF. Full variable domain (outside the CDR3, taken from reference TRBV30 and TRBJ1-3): SQTIHQWPATLVQPVGSPLSLECTVEGTSNPNLYWYRQAAGRGLQLLFYSVGIGQISSEVPQNLSASRPQDRQFILSSKKLLLSDSGFYLCAWRTGTSGNTIYFGEGSWLTVV.

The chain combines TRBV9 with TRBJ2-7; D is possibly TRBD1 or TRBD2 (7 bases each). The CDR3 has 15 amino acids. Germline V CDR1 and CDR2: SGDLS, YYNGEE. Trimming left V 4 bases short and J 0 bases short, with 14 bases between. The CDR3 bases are TGTGCCAGCAGCCCCAGGGGGGGGAGCTCCTACGAGCAGTACTTC. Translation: CASSPRGGSSYEQYF. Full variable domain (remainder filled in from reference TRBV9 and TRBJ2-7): DSGVTQTPKHLITATGQRVTLRCSPRSGDLSVYWYQQSLDQGLQFLIQYYNGEERAKGNILERFSAQQFPDLHSELNLSSLELGDSALYFCASSPRGGSSYEQYFGPGTRLTVT.

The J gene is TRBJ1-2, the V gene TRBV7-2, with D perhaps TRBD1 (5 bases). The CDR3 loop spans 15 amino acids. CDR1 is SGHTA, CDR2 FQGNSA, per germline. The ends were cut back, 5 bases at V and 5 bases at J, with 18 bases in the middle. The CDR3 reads CASSPSGGVDYGYTF. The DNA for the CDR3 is TGTGCCAGCAGCCCATCGGGAGGGGTCGATTATGGCTACACCTTC.

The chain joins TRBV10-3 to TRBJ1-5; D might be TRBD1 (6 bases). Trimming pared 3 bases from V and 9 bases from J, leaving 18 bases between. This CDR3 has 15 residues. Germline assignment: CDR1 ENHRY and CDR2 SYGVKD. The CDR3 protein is CAISESWGQGPPQHF. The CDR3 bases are TGTGCCATCAGTGAATCTTGGGGGCAGGGGCCGCCCCAGCATTTT.

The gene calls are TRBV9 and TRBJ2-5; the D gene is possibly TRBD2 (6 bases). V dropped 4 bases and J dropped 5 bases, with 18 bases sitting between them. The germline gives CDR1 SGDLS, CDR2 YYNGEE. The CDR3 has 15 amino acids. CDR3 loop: CASSLQTTSSETQYF. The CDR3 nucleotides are TGTGCCAGCAGCCTACAAACGACTAGTTCGGAGACCCAGTACTTC.

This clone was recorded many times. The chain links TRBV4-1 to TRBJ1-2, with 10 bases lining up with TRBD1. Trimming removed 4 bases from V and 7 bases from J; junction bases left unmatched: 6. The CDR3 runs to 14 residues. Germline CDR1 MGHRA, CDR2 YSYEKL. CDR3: CASSPRDRGIGYTF. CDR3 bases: TGCGCCAGCAGCCCCCGGGACAGGGGTATTGGCTACACCTTC.

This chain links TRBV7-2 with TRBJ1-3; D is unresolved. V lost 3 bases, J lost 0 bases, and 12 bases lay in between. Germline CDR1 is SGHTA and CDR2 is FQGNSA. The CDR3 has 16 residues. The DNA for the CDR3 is TGTGCCAGCAGCTTTAATTTAGCCGGCTCTGGAAACACCATATATTTT. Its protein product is CASSFNLAGSGNTIYF. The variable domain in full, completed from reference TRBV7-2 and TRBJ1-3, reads GAGVSQSPSNKVTEKGKDVELRCDPISGHTALYWYRQSLGQGLEFLIYFQGNSAPDKSGLPSDRFSAERTGGSVSTLTIQRTQQEDSAVYLCASSFNLAGSGNTIYFGEGSWLTVV.

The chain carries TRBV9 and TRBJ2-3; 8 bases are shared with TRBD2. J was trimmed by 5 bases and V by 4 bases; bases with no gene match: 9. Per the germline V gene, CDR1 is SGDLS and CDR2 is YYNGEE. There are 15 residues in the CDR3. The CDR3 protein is CASSPRGLAGDTQYF. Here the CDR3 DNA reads TGTGCCAGCAGCCCCAGAGGCCTAGCGGGAGATACGCAGTATTTT. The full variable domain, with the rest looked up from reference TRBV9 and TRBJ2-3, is DSGVTQTPKHLITATGQRVTLRCSPRSGDLSVYWYQQSLDQGLQFLIQYYNGEERAKGNILERFSAQQFPDLHSELNLSSLELGDSALYFCASSPRGLAGDTQYFGPGTRLTVL.

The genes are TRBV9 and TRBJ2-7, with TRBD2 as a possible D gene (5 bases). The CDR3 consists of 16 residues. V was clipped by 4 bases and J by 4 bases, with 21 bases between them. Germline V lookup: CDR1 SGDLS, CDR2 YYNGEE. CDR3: CASSPQASTKRYEQYF. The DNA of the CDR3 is TGTGCCAGCAGCCCCCAGGCGTCGACTAAGAGGTACGAGCAGTACTTC.

CDR3 region: CASSLALSLAGGPTDTQYF. The CDR3 region has the DNA TGTGCCAGCAGCTTAGCGTTGTCGCTAGCGGGAGGGCCGACAGATACGCAGTATTTT. The J gene is TRBJ2-3, the V gene TRBV7-2, with 12 bases that match TRBD2. V shed 0 bases and J 3 bases; nucleotides not matched to a gene: 10. The germline V gene has CDR1 SGHTA and CDR2 FQGNSA. CDR3 length: 19 amino acids.

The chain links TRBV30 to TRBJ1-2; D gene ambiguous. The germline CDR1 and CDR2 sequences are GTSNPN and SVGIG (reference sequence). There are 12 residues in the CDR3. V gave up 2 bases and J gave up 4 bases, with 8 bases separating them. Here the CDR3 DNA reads TGTGCCTGGAGTCCGGATACCTATGGCTACACCTTC. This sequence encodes CAWSPDTYGYTF.

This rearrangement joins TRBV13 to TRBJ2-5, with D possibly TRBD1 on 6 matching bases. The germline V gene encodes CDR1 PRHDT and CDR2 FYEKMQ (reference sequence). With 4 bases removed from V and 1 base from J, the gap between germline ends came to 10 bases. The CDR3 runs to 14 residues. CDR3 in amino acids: CASSSRTVQETQYF. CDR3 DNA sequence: TGTGCCAGCAGCTCCCGGACAGTCCAAGAGACCCAGTACTTC. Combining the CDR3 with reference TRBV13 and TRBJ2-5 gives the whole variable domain AAGVIQSPRHLIKEKRETATLKCYPIPRHDTVYWYQQGPGQDPQFLISFYEKMQSDKGSIPDRFSAQQFSDYHSELNMSSLELGDSALYFCASSSRTVQETQYFGPGTRLLVL.

The CDR3 here is CSVEDGRNNEQFF. The CDR3 nucleotides are TGCAGCGTTGAAGATGGTAGAAACAATGAGCAGTTCTTC. The rearrangement links TRBV29-1 to TRBJ2-1; D gene ambiguous. This CDR3 contains 13 residues. V was cut by 0 bases and J by 5 bases, with 8 bases left in between. CDR1 is SQVTM and CDR2 is ANQGSEA in the germline V gene.

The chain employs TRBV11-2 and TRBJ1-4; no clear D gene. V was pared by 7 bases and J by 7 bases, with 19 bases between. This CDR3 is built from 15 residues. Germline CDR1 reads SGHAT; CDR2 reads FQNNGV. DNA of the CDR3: TGTGCCAGCACCCGGAGAGGGTCCGGAGGTGAAAAACTGTTTTTT. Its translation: CASTRRGSGGEKLFF.

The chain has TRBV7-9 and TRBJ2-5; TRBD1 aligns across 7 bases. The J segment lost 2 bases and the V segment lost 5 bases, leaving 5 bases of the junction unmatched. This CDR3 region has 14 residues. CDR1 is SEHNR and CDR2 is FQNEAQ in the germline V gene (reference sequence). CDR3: CASSVGQQQETQYF. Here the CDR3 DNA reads TGTGCCAGCAGCGTGGGACAGCAACAAGAGACCCAGTACTTC.

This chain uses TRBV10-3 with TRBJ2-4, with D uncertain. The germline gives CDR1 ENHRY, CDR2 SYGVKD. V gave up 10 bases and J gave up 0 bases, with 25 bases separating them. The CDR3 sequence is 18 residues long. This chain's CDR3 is CATSLTPDIILAKNIQYF. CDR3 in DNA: TGTGCCACCTCCTTGACGCCCGACATTATTCTAGCCAAAAACATTCAGTACTTC.

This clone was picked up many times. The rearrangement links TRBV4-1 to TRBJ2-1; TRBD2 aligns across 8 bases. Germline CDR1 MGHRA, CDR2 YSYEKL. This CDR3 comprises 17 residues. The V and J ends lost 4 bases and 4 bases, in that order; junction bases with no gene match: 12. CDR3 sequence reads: CASSLVPTSGPYNEQFF. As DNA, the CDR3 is TGCGCCAGCAGCCTAGTCCCCACTAGCGGCCCATACAATGAGCAGTTCTTC.

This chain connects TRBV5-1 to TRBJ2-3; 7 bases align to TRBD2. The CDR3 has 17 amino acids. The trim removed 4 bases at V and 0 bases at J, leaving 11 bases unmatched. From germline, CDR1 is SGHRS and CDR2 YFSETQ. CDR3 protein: CASSPRTGGTSTDTQYF. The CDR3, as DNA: TGCGCCAGCAGCCCACGGACGGGAGGAACTAGCACAGATACGCAGTATTTT. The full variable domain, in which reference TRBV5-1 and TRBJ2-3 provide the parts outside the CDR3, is KAGVTQTPRYLIKTRGQQVTLSCSPISGHRSVSWYQQTPGQGLQFLFEYFSETQRNKGNFPGRFSGRQFSNSRSEMNVSTLELGDSALYLCASSPRTGGTSTDTQYFGPGTRLTVL.

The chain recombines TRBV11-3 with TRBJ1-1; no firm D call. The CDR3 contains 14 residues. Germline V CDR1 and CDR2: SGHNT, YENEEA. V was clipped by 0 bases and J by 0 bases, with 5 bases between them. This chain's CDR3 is CASSLDPVNTEAFF. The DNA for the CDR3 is TGTGCCAGCAGCTTAGACCCGGTGAACACTGAAGCTTTCTTT.

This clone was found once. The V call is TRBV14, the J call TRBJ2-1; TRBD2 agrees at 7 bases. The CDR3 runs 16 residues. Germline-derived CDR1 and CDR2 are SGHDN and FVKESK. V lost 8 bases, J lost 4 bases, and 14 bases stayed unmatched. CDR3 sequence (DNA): TGTGCCAGCGCCCTTCCCAGCGGGAACATTTACAATGAGCAGTTCTTC. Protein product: CASALPSGNIYNEQFF.

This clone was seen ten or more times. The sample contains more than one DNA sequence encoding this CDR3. The chain's CDR3 is CASSLAAENTEAFF. CDR3 DNA: TGCGCCAGCAGCTTGGCGGCGGAGAACACTGAAGCTTTCTTT. J is TRBJ1-1 and V is TRBV5-1; D unclear. V dropped 0 bases and J dropped 1 base, with 7 bases sitting between them. Germline V gene data show CDR1 as SGHRS and CDR2 as YFSETQ. The CDR3 contains 14 residues.

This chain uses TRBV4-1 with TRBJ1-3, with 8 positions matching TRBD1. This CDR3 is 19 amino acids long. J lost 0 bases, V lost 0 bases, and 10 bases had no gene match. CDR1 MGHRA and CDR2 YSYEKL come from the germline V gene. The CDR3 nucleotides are TGCGCCAGCAGCCAAGAAAGAGCCAGACAGGGGCCCTCTGGAAACACCATATATTTT. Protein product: CASSQERARQGPSGNTIYF.

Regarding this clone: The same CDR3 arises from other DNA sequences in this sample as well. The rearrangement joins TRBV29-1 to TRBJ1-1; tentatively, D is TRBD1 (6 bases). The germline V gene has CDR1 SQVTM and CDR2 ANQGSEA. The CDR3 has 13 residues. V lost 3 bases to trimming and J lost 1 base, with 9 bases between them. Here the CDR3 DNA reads TGCAGCGTTGATCGGGGGGCGAACACTGAAGCTTTCTTT. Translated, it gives CSVDRGANTEAFF.

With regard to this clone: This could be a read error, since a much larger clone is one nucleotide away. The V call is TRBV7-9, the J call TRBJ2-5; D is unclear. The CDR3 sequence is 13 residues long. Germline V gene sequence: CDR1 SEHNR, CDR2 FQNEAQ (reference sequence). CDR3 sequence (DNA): TGTGCCAGCAGCTTAGCGGGCACCGAGACCCAGCACTTC. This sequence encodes CASSLAGTETQHF.

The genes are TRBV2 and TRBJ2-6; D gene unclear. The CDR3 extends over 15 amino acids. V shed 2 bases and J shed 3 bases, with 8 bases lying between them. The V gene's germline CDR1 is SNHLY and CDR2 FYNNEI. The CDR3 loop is CASSEPDGGANVLTF. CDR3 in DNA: TGTGCCAGCAGTGAACCGGACGGTGGGGCCAACGTCCTGACTTTC.

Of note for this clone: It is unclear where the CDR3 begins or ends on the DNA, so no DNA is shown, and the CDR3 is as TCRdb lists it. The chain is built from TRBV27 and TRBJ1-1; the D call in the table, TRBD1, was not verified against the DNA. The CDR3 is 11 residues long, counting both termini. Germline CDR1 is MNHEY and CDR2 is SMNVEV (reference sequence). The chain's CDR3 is CASSSGQGAFF.

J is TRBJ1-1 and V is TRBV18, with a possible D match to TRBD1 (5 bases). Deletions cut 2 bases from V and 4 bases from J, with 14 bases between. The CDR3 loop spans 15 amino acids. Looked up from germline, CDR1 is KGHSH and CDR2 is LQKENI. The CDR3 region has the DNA TGTGCCAGCTCACCAATAGGGACCCGATCCACTGAAGCTTTCTTT. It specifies CASSPIGTRSTEAFF.

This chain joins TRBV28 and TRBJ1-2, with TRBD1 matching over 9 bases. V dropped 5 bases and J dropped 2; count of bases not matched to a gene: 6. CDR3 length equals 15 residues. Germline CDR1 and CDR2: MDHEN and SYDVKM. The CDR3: CASSIRTGENYGYTF. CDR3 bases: TGTGCCAGCAGTATACGGACAGGGGAGAACTATGGCTACACCTTC.